These 14 T cell receptor beta chains share one sample of origin, sequenced in a study of T-cell reconstitution after alpha-beta-depleted transplantation in children. Construction of the TCRbeta library involved unique molecular identifiers. TCRdb re-called the PCR reads through MiXCR, storing one row per CDR3 protein. This sample yields roughly 120,000 distinct CDR3 sequences, of which around 23% are seen a single time; 10% belongs to the top ten. Sample: PBMCs, mostly from graft donor cells, taken 180 days after TCRalphabeta/CD19-depleted stem cell transplant. These receptors were collected from a male patient between 2 and 10 years old who had a stem cell transplant for chronic granulomatous disease, so the T cells may come from the graft donor.

The chain links TRBV5-1 to TRBJ2-3; the match to TRBD2 covers 12 bases. V shed 5 bases and J 3 bases; nucleotides not matched to a gene: 13. The CDR3 runs 18 residues. Germline-derived CDR1 and CDR2 are SGHRS and YFSETQ. For the CDR3, the DNA is TGCGCCAGCAGTTCCACGACGAAGACTAGCGGGAGAACAGATACGCAGTATTTT. This codes for CASSSTTKTSGRTDTQYF. The variable domain in full, completed from reference TRBV5-1 and TRBJ2-3, reads KAGVTQTPRYLIKTRGQQVTLSCSPISGHRSVSWYQQTPGQGLQFLFEYFSETQRNKGNFPGRFSGRQFSNSRSEMNVSTLELGDSALYLCASSSTTKTSGRTDTQYFGPGTRLTVL.

The chain carries TRBV7-8 and TRBJ2-7; possible D gene TRBD2, 5 bases. Germline values: CDR1 SGHVS, CDR2 FQNEAQ. V was cut by 6 bases and J by 0 bases, with 12 bases left in between. The CDR3 consists of 14 residues. Written as DNA, the CDR3 is TGTGCCAGCAGACCAGCGGCCTACTCCTACGAGCAGTACTTC. Protein sequence: CASRPAAYSYEQYF.

The chain is built from TRBV7-2 and TRBJ2-7, with D unclear. The V gene's germline CDR1 is SGHTA and CDR2 FQGNSA. V lost 3 bases and J lost 3, with 12 bases in between. CDR3 size: 14 residues. The CDR3 sequence is CASSFQSWDYEQYF. DNA for the CDR3: TGTGCCAGCAGCTTCCAAAGCTGGGACTACGAGCAGTACTTC.

This chain links TRBV20-1 with TRBJ2-2, with 7 bases matching TRBD2. Germline-derived CDR1 and CDR2 are DFQATT and SNEGSKA (reference sequence). The CDR3 contains 16 residues. V gave up 6 bases and J gave up 1 base; unmatched junction bases: 11. CDR3 loop: CSATRGRGVNTGELFF. The CDR3 DNA reads as TGCAGTGCAACCCGCGGTCGGGGGGTGAACACCGGGGAGCTGTTTTTT.

The chain has TRBV12-3 or TRBV12-4 and TRBJ2-5, with D unresolved. V was cut by 5 bases and J by 8 bases, with 9 bases left in between. This CDR3 is 11 amino acids long. The CDR3 DNA reads TGTGCCAGCAGTACCGTTGAAACCCAGTACTTC. Protein product: CASSTVETQYF.

V gene TRBV7-7 combines with J gene TRBJ2-7, with D perhaps TRBD1 or TRBD2 (6 bases each). Looked up from germline, CDR1 is SSHAT and CDR2 is FNYEAQ (reference sequence). V lost 2 bases, J lost 5 bases, and 16 bases lay in between. CDR3 length: 15 residues. The CDR3 bases are TGTGCCAGCAGCTTAAATAGGGGGACTGGAGACGAGCAGTACTTC. Its protein product is CASSLNRGTGDEQYF.

The chain has TRBV12-3 or TRBV12-4 and TRBJ2-1, with 8 bases aligning to TRBD1. The CDR3 has 14 amino acids. With V trimmed by 0 bases and J by 9 bases, 4 bases remained unmatched. The CDR3 spells CASSLASTGGEQFF. The CDR3 DNA sequence: TGTGCCAGCAGTTTAGCTAGCACAGGGGGTGAGCAGTTCTTC.

This clonotype came up many times. Here the CDR3 reads CASSGGQASTDTQYF. The CDR3 coding sequence is TGCGCCAGCAGCGGGGGACAGGCTAGCACAGATACGCAGTATTTT. This chain joins TRBV5-1 and TRBJ2-3, with 8 positions matching TRBD1. Germline CDR1 SGHRS, CDR2 YFSETQ. The CDR3 is 15 amino acids. J gave up 0 bases and V 4 bases, and 4 bases lay outside the gene matches.

The chain employs TRBV5-1 and TRBJ2-1, with a possible D match to TRBD1 (6 bases). V was trimmed by 0 bases and J by 2 bases, leaving 9 bases between them. The V gene's germline CDR1 is SGHRS and CDR2 YFSETQ. The CDR3 extends over 15 amino acids. For the CDR3, the DNA is TGCGCCAGCAGCTTGGGGGGGCAGGCCTACAATGAGCAGTTCTTC. Protein sequence: CASSLGGQAYNEQFF.

The V gene is TRBV24-1, the J gene TRBJ2-1, with D perhaps TRBD2 (7 bases). The CDR3 spans 15 residues. With 7 bases removed from V and 6 bases from J, the gap between germline ends came to 18 bases. Looked up from germline, CDR1 is KGHDR and CDR2 is SFDVKD. The CDR3 bases are TGTGCCACCAGCGGAGGGGGGGCGGACCTCAATGAGCAGTTCTTC. Amino acids: CATSGGGADLNEQFF.

This clonotype occurred a few times. J is TRBJ2-7 and V is TRBV29-1; 9 bases line up with TRBD1. The CDR3 runs to 15 residues. Germline assignment: CDR1 SQVTM and CDR2 ANQGSEA. V shed 3 bases, J shed 3 bases, and the junction held 9 bases outside the gene matches. CDR3 in amino acids: CSVEAGTGIFYEQYF. The CDR3 DNA is TGCAGCGTTGAGGCAGGGACAGGGATCTTCTACGAGCAGTACTTC.

The J gene is TRBJ2-1, the V gene TRBV20-1; 15 nucleotides match TRBD2. Trimming cost V 6 bases and J 13 bases; bases outside gene matches: 13. The germline CDR1 and CDR2 sequences are DFQATT and SNEGSKA (reference sequence). This CDR3 has 15 residues. CDR3 protein: CSAHKGLAGGASQFF. The CDR3, as DNA: TGCAGTGCCCACAAGGGACTAGCGGGAGGCGCAAGTCAGTTCTTC.

This clonotype was picked up many times. The chain is built from TRBV9 and TRBJ2-1, with 10 bases aligning to TRBD2. Germline CDR1 and CDR2: SGDLS and YYNGEE. This CDR3 spans 20 amino acids. The junction had 17 bases not matched to a gene; V was cut back by 0 bases and J by 5 bases. CDR3 region: CASSVVPLSSGSTYDNEQFF. For the CDR3, the DNA is TGTGCCAGCAGCGTAGTACCCCTTTCTAGCGGGAGCACCTACGACAATGAGCAGTTCTTC.

The chain uses TRBV20-1 and TRBJ2-4, with D maybe TRBD2 (6 bases). Trimming left V 2 bases short and J 12 bases short, with 14 bases between. This CDR3 is 12 amino acids long. Germline lookup yields CDR1 DFQATT and CDR2 SNEGSKA (reference sequence). The CDR3 sequence: CSARLPRGSQYF. In nucleotides, the CDR3 is TGCAGTGCTAGACTCCCGCGGGGCAGTCAGTACTTC.